This TCR beta chain was profiled in a study of beta chain features in type 1 diabetes (dated by TCRdb to 2017 to 2018). Context from the whole study: Mean age, gender distribution, total cell number and subset yield were not different between patients and healthy donors. In the study, TCRB repertoires of sorted circulating CD4+ T cell subsets from recently diagnosed type 1 diabetes patients were compared with those of matched healthy donors. A total of 107,917,701 sorted cells were examined across all samples, and the number of cells per subset was strongly correlated with RNA yield. Whereas all 30 or so donors provided naive and central memory subsets, regulatory and stem cell-like memory subsets were isolated from just 8 patients and about 8 healthy donors.

From the germline V gene, CDR1 is SGHDT and CDR2 is YYEEEE. V sheds 4 bases and J sheds 1 base, leaving 11 bases between their ends. Including the terminal cysteine and phenylalanine, the CDR3 comprises 14 residues. Only the CDR3 portion is preserved as DNA: 42 bases, with reading frame beginning at the first base. The entire amount of isolated RNA was reverse transcribed using the High Capacity cDNA Reverse Transcription Kit, so the sequenced TCRB transcripts were expressed ones. Deep immunoSEQ sequencing was performed on naive, central memory and regulatory T cell samples, with an average of about 3.6 million total reads per sample. Sorted cells were lysed in RLT buffer and RNA was extracted with DNase-treated RNeasy Micro or Mini kits, depending on cell number. Each cell subset was processed on its own to prevent cross-contamination, while patient and healthy donor samples were processed together. The immunoSEQ multiplex PCR was used to amplify TCRB sequences from cDNA, yielding 87-bp fragments that span the CDR3 region. Sequencing of the amplicons was performed on the Illumina HiSeq platform. Processing in the source paper ran as follows. Synthetic template baselines were used to correct PCR bias computationally, reads within Hamming distance 2 were collapsed, and singletons that could not be merged were discarded. Reads were aligned against IMGT to assign V, D and J genes, CDR3 length and insertions or deletions at six rearrangement sites. Within each subset, clonotype counts were normalized to sorted cell number, after which true diversity and Gini coefficients were computed with the tcR R package. The overlap coefficient, calculated on TCRB nucleotide sequences, was used to quantify repertoire sharing. The immuneACCESS repertoire file appears here via TCRdb, limited to in-frame rearrangements. These files lack a portion of the clones; in checked studies, under half of the deficit traces to unresolved V genes, and the cause of the others is not known. V, J and clone size are taken as reported in that table, and D and trimming were inferred from the DNA itself. This sample is represented by about 170,000 clones; around 7.9% of them were singletons. Roughly 0.46% of the sample comes from the top ten.

What the work shows at the level of the full study, not this receptor alone: Because small numbers of individuals were included in the HLA sub-analyses, any influence of HLA type on TCRB rearrangement was left unresolved. At VDJ recombination sites, type 1 diabetes patients had fewer insertions and more deleted nucleotides, which implies abnormalities in thymic rearrangement. Naive, central memory and regulatory TCRB repertoires appeared to be more alike among patients than among healthy donors. Type 1 diabetes patients showed a moderate but significant shortening of TCRB CDR3 length in all four CD4+ subsets. PCR may preferentially amplify shorter templates, but because patient and control samples were amplified and corrected together, any resulting skew would affect both groups equally. Because cDNA was sequenced instead of genomic DNA, activated cells with high expression could be over-represented, although the groups did not differ in activation or CD3 levels.

On this clone itself: Its antigen has not been determined. One base away there is no much larger clone; base qualities are not given.

Each donor gave one peripheral blood draw, averaging about 100 mL, which was collected into heparinised tubes. Using a panel that included CD45RO, CCR7, CD25, CD127, CD95 and CD27, naive, central memory, regulatory and stem cell-like memory CD4+ T cells were sorted on a BD FACSAria II. All sorted populations exceeded 98% purity. Right away, PBMCs were isolated by Lymphoprep density gradient centrifugation and were stained directly, with no culture step. So that batch effects would be minimized, each experiment stained and sorted samples in pairs, pairing one healthy donor with one patient. Sequences were obtained from central memory CD4+ T cells from blood. The chain is encoded by TRBV5-6 joined to TRBJ2-5; the D region possibly corresponds to TRBD1 (6 bases align). The source is a man aged 18 to 30 with type 1 diabetes. The CDR3 region reads CASSRGQIQETQYF. The DNA reads TGTGCCAGCAGCCGCGGACAGATCCAAGAGACCCAGTACTTC.